This T cell receptor beta chain was recorded in a study of graft-versus-host responses after intestinal transplantation. There are 15 residues in the CDR3. Germline loops: CDR1 LNHNV, CDR2 YYDKDF (reference sequence). The V and J ends lost 2 bases and 1 base, in that order; junction bases with no gene match: 2. The data were produced by immunoSEQ multiplex PCR, yet TCRdb's version contains in-frame clones alone and is incomplete. Here the sample spans over 75,000 clones, more than 75% being singletons. This clone appeared a few times. This TCR was recovered from a human patient who received an intestinal transplant, so some T cells may come from the graft donor. The sequenced sample was PBMCs, obtained 255 days after intestinal transplant. The chain has TRBV15 and TRBJ1-1, with TRBD1 matching 9 bases. The CDR3 is CATSRSGQGNTEAFF. The DNA of the CDR3 is TGTGCCACCAGCAGATCGGGACAGGGGAACACTGAAGCTTTCTTT.